Listed below are T cell receptor beta chains from one sample, sequenced in a study of blood T cells in healthy people across ages. One entry per CDR3 protein, called by TCRdb with MiXCR from the 5' RACE reads. Of more than 1,000,000 distinct CDR3 sequences in the sample, almost 25% were seen once. This sample was also put to use in a study of T cells of mothers and their children.

The material sequenced was blood. The receptors here all came from a girl between 2 and 10 years old in good health. CDR3s include the opening cysteine and the closing phenylalanine or tryptophan. A D gene is named only where the DNA matches it firmly.

J gene: TRBJ2-5
V gene: TRBV7-2
D gene: TRBD1
CDR3 length: 15
CDR3 protein: CASSLRGQPLGIQYF

J gene: TRBJ2-4
V gene: TRBV9
D gene: NA
CDR3 length: 15
CDR3 protein: CASSLQGPGKNIQYF

J gene: TRBJ2-1
V gene: TRBV2
D gene: TRBD2
CDR3 length: 15
CDR3 protein: CASRVREGSYNEQFF

J gene: NA
V gene: TRBV4-1
D gene: NA
CDR3 length: 11
CDR3 protein: CASSQYHEQYF

J gene: TRBJ2-1
V gene: TRBV2
D gene: NA
CDR3 length: 16
CDR3 protein: CASSDTGLGDYNEQFF

J gene: TRBJ2-1
V gene: TRBV7-2
D gene: NA
CDR3 length: 15
CDR3 protein: CASSQGQGFYNEQFF

J gene: TRBJ1-1
V gene: TRBV6-1
D gene: NA
CDR3 length: 15
CDR3 protein: CASITSKGVSTEAFF

J gene: TRBJ1-1
V gene: TRBV9
D gene: NA
CDR3 length: 14
CDR3 protein: CASSVAVMNTEAFF

J gene: TRBJ2-7
V gene: TRBV5-1
D gene: NA
CDR3 length: 13
CDR3 protein: CASSFTGPGERYF

J gene: TRBJ1-1
V gene: TRBV7-9
D gene: TRBD1
CDR3 length: 16
CDR3 protein: CASSLPPTGSNTEAFF

J gene: TRBJ1-1
V gene: TRBV20-1
D gene: NA
CDR3 length: 13
CDR3 protein: CSASTLTNTEAFF

J gene: TRBJ2-5
V gene: TRBV7-9
D gene: NA
CDR3 length: 15
CDR3 protein: CASSPPQGGKETQYF

J gene: TRBJ2-1
V gene: TRBV20-1
D gene: NA
CDR3 length: 13
CDR3 protein: CSAPWVGNNEQFF

J gene: NA
V gene: TRBV12-3/TRBV12-4
D gene: NA
CDR3 length: 12
CDR3 protein: CASSYSKPEQYF

J gene: TRBJ2-7
V gene: TRBV7-6
D gene: NA
CDR3 length: 14
CDR3 protein: CASSLGAGPYEQYF

J gene: TRBJ1-2
V gene: TRBV7-9
D gene: TRBD1
CDR3 length: 14
CDR3 protein: CASSKTGAGYGYTF

J gene: TRBJ1-5
V gene: TRBV12-3/TRBV12-4
D gene: NA
CDR3 length: 15
CDR3 protein: CASRGGGVSNQPQHF

J gene: NA
V gene: TRBV20-1
D gene: NA
CDR3 length: 14
CDR3 protein: CSATEAMRSGEQFF

J gene: NA
V gene: TRBV7-9
D gene: NA
CDR3 length: 15
CDR3 protein: CASSLGLGLYNEQFF

J gene: TRBJ2-2
V gene: TRBV5-6
D gene: TRBD1
CDR3 length: 12
CDR3 protein: CASSLGDSELFF

J gene: TRBJ2-7
V gene: TRBV6-5
D gene: NA
CDR3 length: 13
CDR3 protein: CASTGSNSYEQYF

J gene: TRBJ2-7
V gene: TRBV7-2
D gene: NA
CDR3 length: 14
CDR3 protein: CASSSPSSSYEQYF

J gene: TRBJ2-7
V gene: TRBV2
D gene: NA
CDR3 length: 10
CDR3 protein: CASSAYEQYF

J gene: TRBJ1-4
V gene: TRBV7-8
D gene: NA
CDR3 length: 17
CDR3 protein: CASSRALQPATNEKLFF

J gene: TRBJ2-3
V gene: TRBV29-1
D gene: NA
CDR3 length: 14
CDR3 protein: CSVERSSGTDTQYF

J gene: TRBJ1-2
V gene: TRBV29-1
D gene: NA
CDR3 length: 12
CDR3 protein: CSVEDEGLSYTF

J gene: TRBJ1-2
V gene: TRBV29-1
D gene: TRBD1
CDR3 length: 14
CDR3 protein: CSVARTGGGYGYTF

J gene: TRBJ1-1
V gene: TRBV29-1
D gene: NA
CDR3 length: 13
CDR3 protein: CSVDGDLGTEAFF

J gene: TRBJ2-7
V gene: TRBV4-2
D gene: TRBD2
CDR3 length: 16
CDR3 protein: CASSLLPGTSDYEQYF

J gene: TRBJ1-5
V gene: TRBV5-1
D gene: TRBD1
CDR3 length: 15
CDR3 protein: CASSLEGTANQPQHF

J gene: TRBJ2-3
V gene: TRBV6-5
D gene: NA
CDR3 length: 14
CDR3 protein: CASSYMVGGHTQYF

J gene: TRBJ2-1
V gene: TRBV7-9
D gene: NA
CDR3 length: 12
CDR3 protein: CASSWRQGEQFF

J gene: TRBJ2-1
V gene: TRBV5-5
D gene: NA
CDR3 length: 16
CDR3 protein: CASSLDLGLGDNEQFF

J gene: NA
V gene: TRBV5-1
D gene: TRBD2
CDR3 length: 15
CDR3 protein: CASSLDSGGWSEQFF

J gene: TRBJ1-2
V gene: TRBV2
D gene: TRBD1
CDR3 length: 14
CDR3 protein: CASSRTGGGYGYTF

J gene: TRBJ1-2
V gene: TRBV9
D gene: NA
CDR3 length: 15
CDR3 protein: CASSVDPRGDYGYTF

J gene: TRBJ1-2
V gene: TRBV12-3/TRBV12-4
D gene: NA
CDR3 length: 12
CDR3 protein: CASSCSDRGYTF

J gene: TRBJ2-4
V gene: TRBV14
D gene: NA
CDR3 length: 15
CDR3 protein: CASSQYWGSGNIQYF

J gene: TRBJ1-5
V gene: TRBV28
D gene: TRBD1
CDR3 length: 16
CDR3 protein: CASSAIAGQQNEPQHF

J gene: TRBJ2-7
V gene: TRBV13
D gene: TRBD2
CDR3 length: 16
CDR3 protein: CASSLGSGRARYEQYF

J gene: TRBJ2-1
V gene: TRBV7-2
D gene: TRBD2
CDR3 length: 14
CDR3 protein: CASSSRTSDEEQFF

J gene: TRBJ1-2
V gene: TRBV7-6
D gene: NA
CDR3 length: 16
CDR3 protein: CASSLGGLLPHHGYTF

J gene: TRBJ2-7
V gene: TRBV11-2
D gene: TRBD2
CDR3 length: 17
CDR3 protein: CASSPTGLAGVRHEQYF

J gene: TRBJ2-2
V gene: TRBV4-3
D gene: NA
CDR3 length: 15
CDR3 protein: CASSRSSVTTGELFF

J gene: TRBJ1-2
V gene: TRBV7-2
D gene: NA
CDR3 length: 18
CDR3 protein: CASSLSGVGPEAGDGYTF

J gene: NA
V gene: TRBV27
D gene: TRBD1
CDR3 length: 16
CDR3 protein: CASSLNGDRATYEQYF

J gene: TRBJ2-1
V gene: TRBV29-1
D gene: NA
CDR3 length: 14
CDR3 protein: CSVDLSDSYNEQFF

J gene: TRBJ2-5
V gene: TRBV7-9
D gene: NA
CDR3 length: 15
CDR3 protein: CASSLLRGTEETQYF

J gene: TRBJ2-1
V gene: TRBV20-1
D gene: TRBD2
CDR3 length: 14
CDR3 protein: CSARGGGVRGEQFF

J gene: TRBJ2-7
V gene: TRBV4-2
D gene: NA
CDR3 length: 16
CDR3 protein: CASSQDSRGAQSEQYF